These 12 T cell receptor beta chains were sequenced from one sample in a study of cytomegalovirus exposure and HLA in healthy donors. PCR involved 60 Vbeta and 13 Jbeta primers. Method: immunoSEQ multiplex PCR; TCRdb's copy keeps in-frame clones and lacks some. The sample table includes some 130,000 clones. The sequencing input was PBMCs. These TCRs come from a young man in good health and CMV-seronegative.

The J gene is TRBJ2-1, the V gene TRBV11-2; 15 nucleotides align to TRBD2. The CDR3 length is 17 residues. CDR1 SGHAT and CDR2 FQNNGV come from the germline V gene. With V trimmed by 6 bases and J by 10 bases, 13 bases remained unmatched. DNA of the CDR3: TGTGCCAGCAGACCCAATCCGGGACTAGCGGGAGGCGGGGAGCAGTTCTTC. This sequence encodes CASRPNPGLAGGGEQFF.

V is TRBV28 and J is TRBJ2-1, with 9 bases lining up with TRBD2. V lost 4 bases, J lost 7 bases, and 8 bases stayed unmatched. The CDR3 is made up of 15 amino acids. Germline values: CDR1 MDHEN, CDR2 SYDVKM. CDR3 in amino acids: CASSSLAGSVNEQFF. CDR3 sequence (DNA): TGTGCCAGCAGTTCGCTAGCGGGAAGCGTAAATGAGCAGTTCTTC.

J is TRBJ1-5 and V is TRBV23-1; 7 bases are a match to TRBD1. TRBV23-1 is labeled an ORF, and its function is uncertain. The CDR3 extends over 19 amino acids. J was trimmed by 0 bases and V by 8 bases; bases with no gene match: 19. The CDR3: CASVMNGQVTGPSNQPQHF. The CDR3 coding sequence is TGCGCCAGCGTCATGAACGGACAGGTGACTGGACCTAGCAATCAGCCCCAGCATTTT.

The V call is TRBV27, the J call TRBJ1-1; weak D call: TRBD1 (6 bases). The CDR3 runs to 12 residues. Trimming pared 5 bases from V and 11 bases from J, leaving 15 bases between. The germline CDR1 and CDR2 sequences are MNHEY and SMNVEV (reference sequence). The CDR3 sequence: CASSQNRVPAFF. The CDR3 DNA sequence: TGTGCCAGCAGTCAGAACAGGGTTCCCGCTTTCTTT.

The V gene is TRBV6-1, the J gene TRBJ2-5; 14 bases match TRBD2. V lost 3 bases to trimming and J lost 10 bases; unmatched junction nucleotides: 4. CDR3 size: 14 residues. Germline CDR1 MNHNS, CDR2 SASEGT. As DNA, the CDR3 is TGTGCCAGCAGTGAGGGACTAGCGGGAGTGAACCAGTACTTC. It translates to CASSEGLAGVNQYF.

The chain links TRBV10-3 to TRBJ2-3, with a tentative D call TRBD2 (6 bases). The germline V gene has CDR1 ENHRY and CDR2 SYGVKD. Trimming took 11 bases from V and 2 from J, leaving 20 bases between them. CDR3 length equals 15 residues. CDR3 sequence reads: CAFRRGESSTDTQYF. In DNA form, the CDR3 reads TGTGCCTTCCGTCGCGGGGAGTCCTCCACAGATACGCAGTATTTT.

V usage is TRBV6-6 and J usage is TRBJ2-5, with D perhaps TRBD2 (5 bases). The CDR3 covers 13 residues. V was clipped by 2 bases and J by 5 bases, with 9 bases between them. Germline CDR1 and CDR2: MNHNY and SVGAGI (reference sequence). CDR3 DNA sequence: TGTGCCAGCAGTTACCGGAGGCCGGAGACCCAGTACTTC. It yields the protein CASSYRRPETQYF.

This sequence joins TRBV27 and TRBJ2-4, with 8 bases lining up with TRBD1. Trimming cost V 4 bases and J 8 bases; bases outside gene matches: 7. The CDR3 consists of 14 residues. The germline V gene encodes CDR1 MNHEY and CDR2 SMNVEV (reference sequence). Written as DNA, the CDR3 is TGTGCCAGCAGTTCGGACAGGGCGGAAGACATTCAGTACTTC. It yields the protein CASSSDRAEDIQYF.

The V call is TRBV25-1, the J call TRBJ1-2; 9 bases agree with TRBD1. The CDR3 spans 15 residues. J gave up 5 bases and V 4 bases, and 8 bases lay outside the gene matches. CDR1 and CDR2 from the germline V gene are MGHDK and SYGVNS. CDR3 coding DNA: TGTGCCAGCAGTGCTGGGACAGGGCTCAAATATGGCTACACCTTC. It translates to CASSAGTGLKYGYTF.

The rearrangement links TRBV15 to TRBJ2-3; D unclear. Trimming took off 0 bases at V and 4 bases at J, with 14 bases between the two ends. The CDR3 totals 16 residues. CDR1 is LNHNV, CDR2 YYDKDF, per germline (reference sequence). CDR3 DNA: TGTGCCACCAGCAGAGATAGGAACTATGCGGCAGATACGCAGTATTTT. It yields the protein CATSRDRNYAADTQYF.

The chain combines TRBV28 with TRBJ2-2; the D is unclear. There are 12 residues in the CDR3. Germline V CDR1 and CDR2: MDHEN, SYDVKM. V was cut by 9 bases and J by 0 bases, with 5 bases left in between. The CDR3 coding sequence is TGTGCCAGTTATACGAACACCGGGGAGCTGTTTTTT. As protein: CASYTNTGELFF.

The chain uses TRBV7-9 and TRBJ2-5, with D maybe TRBD2 (6 bases). This CDR3 is built from 15 residues. The V end was cut by 4 bases, the J end by 5 bases, with 17 bases between. Germline V gives CDR1 SEHNR, CDR2 FQNEAQ (reference sequence). As DNA, the CDR3 is TGTGCCAGCAGCTCCCCCGGGGGAGTGATGGAGACCCAGTACTTC. This sequence encodes CASSSPGGVMETQYF.